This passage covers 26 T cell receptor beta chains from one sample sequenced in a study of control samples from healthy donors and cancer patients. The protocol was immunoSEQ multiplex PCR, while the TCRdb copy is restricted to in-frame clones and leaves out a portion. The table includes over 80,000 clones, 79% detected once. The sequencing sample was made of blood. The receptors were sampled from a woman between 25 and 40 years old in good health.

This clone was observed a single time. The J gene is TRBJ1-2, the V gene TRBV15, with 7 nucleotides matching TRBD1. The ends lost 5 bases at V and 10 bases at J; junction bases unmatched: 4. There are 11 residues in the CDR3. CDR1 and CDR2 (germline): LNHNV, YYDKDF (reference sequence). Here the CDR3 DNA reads TGTGCCACCAGCCGAGGGGGCGACTACACCTTC. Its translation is CATSRGGDYTF.

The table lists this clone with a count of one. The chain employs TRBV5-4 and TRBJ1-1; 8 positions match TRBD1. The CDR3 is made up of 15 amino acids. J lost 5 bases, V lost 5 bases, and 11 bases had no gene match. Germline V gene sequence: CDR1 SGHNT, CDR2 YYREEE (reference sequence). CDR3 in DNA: TGTGCCAGCAGGGATGAACAGGGGGTGGGGACTGAAGCTTTCTTT. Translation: CASRDEQGVGTEAFF.

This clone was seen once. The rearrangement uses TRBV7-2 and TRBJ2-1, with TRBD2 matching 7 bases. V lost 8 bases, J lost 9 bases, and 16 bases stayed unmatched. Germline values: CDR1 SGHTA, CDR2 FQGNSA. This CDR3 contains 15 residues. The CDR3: CASLLGGGPAGEQFF. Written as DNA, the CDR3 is TGTGCCAGCTTGCTTGGGGGGGGTCCGGCGGGTGAGCAGTTCTTC.

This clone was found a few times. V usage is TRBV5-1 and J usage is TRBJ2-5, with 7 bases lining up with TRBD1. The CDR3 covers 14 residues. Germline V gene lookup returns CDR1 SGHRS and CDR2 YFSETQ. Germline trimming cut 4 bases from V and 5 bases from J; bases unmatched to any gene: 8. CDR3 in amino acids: CASSLGRGWETQYF. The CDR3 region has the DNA TGCGCCAGCAGCCTCGGCAGGGGGTGGGAGACCCAGTACTTC.

In DNA, the CDR3 is TGTGCCAGCAGTTTACTCAGGACGGGGATCTACGAGCAGTACTTC. It translates to CASSLLRTGIYEQYF. The chain links TRBV27 to TRBJ2-7; TRBD2 might be the D (5 bases). The CDR3 contains 15 residues. The V end lost 2 bases, the J end lost 3 bases, and 14 bases lay between the germline ends. Germline CDR1 MNHEY, CDR2 SMNVEV (reference sequence).

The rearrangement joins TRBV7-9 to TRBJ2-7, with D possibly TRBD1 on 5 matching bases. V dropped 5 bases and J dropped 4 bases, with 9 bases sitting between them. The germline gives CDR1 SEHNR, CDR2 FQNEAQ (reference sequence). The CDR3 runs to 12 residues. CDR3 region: CASSPTDYEQYF. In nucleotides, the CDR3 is TGTGCCAGCAGCCCGACAGATTACGAGCAGTACTTC.

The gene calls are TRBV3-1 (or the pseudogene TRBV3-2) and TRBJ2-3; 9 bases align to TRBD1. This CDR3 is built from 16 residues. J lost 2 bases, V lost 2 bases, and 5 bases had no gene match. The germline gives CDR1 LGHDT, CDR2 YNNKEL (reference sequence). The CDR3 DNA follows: TGTGCCAGCAGCCAAATAACAGGGGGCGCCACAGATACGCAGTATTTT. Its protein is CASSQITGGATDTQYF.

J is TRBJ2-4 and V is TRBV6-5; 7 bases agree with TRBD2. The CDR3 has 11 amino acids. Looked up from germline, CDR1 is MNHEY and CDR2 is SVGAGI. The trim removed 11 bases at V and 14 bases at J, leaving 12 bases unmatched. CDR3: CAHVPWDYKYF. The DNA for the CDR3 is TGTGCCCACGTCCCCTGGGACTATAAGTACTTC.

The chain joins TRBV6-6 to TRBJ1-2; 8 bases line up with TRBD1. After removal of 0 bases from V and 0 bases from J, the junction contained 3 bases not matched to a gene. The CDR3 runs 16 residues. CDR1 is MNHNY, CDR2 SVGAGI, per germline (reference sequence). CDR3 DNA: TGTGCCAGCAGTTACTCAGGGACAGGAGCTAACTATGGCTACACCTTC. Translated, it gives CASSYSGTGANYGYTF.

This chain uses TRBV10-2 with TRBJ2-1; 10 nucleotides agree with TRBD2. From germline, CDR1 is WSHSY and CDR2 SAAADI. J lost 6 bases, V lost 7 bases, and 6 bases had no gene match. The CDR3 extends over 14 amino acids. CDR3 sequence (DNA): TGCGCCAGCAAATTAGCGGGGGGCTTCAATGAGCAGTTCTTC. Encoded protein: CASKLAGGFNEQFF.

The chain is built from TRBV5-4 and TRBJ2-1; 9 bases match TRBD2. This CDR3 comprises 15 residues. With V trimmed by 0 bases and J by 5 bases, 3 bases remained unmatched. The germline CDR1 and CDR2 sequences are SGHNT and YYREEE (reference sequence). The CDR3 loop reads CASSLALAGDNEQFF. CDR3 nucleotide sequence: TGTGCCAGCAGCTTGGCGTTAGCGGGGGACAATGAGCAGTTCTTC.

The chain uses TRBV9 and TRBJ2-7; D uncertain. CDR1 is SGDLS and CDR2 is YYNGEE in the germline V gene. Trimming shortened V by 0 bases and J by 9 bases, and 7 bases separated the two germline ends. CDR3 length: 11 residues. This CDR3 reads CASSVGVGQYF. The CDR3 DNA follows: TGTGCCAGCAGCGTAGGGGTCGGGCAGTACTTC.

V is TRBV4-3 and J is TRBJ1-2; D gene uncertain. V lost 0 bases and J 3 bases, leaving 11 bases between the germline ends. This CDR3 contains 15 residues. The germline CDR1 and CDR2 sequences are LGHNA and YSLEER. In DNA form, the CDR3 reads TGCGCCAGCAGCCAAGATGCGGGTAGGGACTATGGCTACACCTTC. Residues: CASSQDAGRDYGYTF.

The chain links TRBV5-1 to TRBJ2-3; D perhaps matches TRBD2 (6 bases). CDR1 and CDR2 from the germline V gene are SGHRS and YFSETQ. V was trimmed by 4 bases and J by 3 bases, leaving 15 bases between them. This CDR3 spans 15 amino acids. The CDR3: CASSRGTTTTDTQYF. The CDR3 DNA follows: TGCGCCAGCAGCCGCGGGACCACAACGACAGATACGCAGTATTTT.

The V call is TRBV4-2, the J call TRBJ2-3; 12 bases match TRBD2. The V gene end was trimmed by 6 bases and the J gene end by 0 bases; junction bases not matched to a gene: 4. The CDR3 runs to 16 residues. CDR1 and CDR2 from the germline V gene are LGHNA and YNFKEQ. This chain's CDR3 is CASRPGLAGSTDTQYF. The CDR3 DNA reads TGTGCCAGCAGACCGGGACTAGCGGGTAGCACAGATACGCAGTATTTT.

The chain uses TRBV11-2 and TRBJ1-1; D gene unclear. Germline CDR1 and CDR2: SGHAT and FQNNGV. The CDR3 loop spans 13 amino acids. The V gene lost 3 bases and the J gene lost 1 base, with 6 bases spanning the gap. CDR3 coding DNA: TGTGCCAGCAGCTTTACCCAGAACACTGAAGCTTTCTTT. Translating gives CASSFTQNTEAFF.

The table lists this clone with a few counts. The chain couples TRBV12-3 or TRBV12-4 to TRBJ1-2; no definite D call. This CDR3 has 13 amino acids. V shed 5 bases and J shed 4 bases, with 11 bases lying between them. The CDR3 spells CASSIGYLYGYTF. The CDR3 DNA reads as TGTGCCAGCAGTATAGGGTACCTCTATGGCTACACCTTC.

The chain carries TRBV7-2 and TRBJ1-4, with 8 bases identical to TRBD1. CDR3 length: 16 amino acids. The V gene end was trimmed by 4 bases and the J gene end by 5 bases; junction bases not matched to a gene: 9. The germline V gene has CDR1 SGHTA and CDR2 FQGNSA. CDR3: CASSSYQGAYNEKLFF. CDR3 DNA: TGTGCCAGCAGCTCATATCAGGGGGCTTACAATGAAAAACTGTTTTTT.

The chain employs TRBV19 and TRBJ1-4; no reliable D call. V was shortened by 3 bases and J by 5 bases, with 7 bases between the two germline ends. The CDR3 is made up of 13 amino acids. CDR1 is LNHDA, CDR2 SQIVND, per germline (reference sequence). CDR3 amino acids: CASSMMGNEKLFF. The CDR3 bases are TGTGCCAGTAGTATGATGGGGAATGAAAAACTGTTTTTT.

The CDR3 region has the DNA TGTGCCAGCAGTGGGACTTCACCCTCCTACGAGCAGTACTTC. This codes for CASSGTSPSYEQYF. The chain is built from TRBV2 and TRBJ2-7, with TRBD2 as a possible D gene (5 bases). The CDR3 contains 14 residues. Trimming removed 4 bases from V and 0 bases from J, with 10 bases in between. From germline, CDR1 is SNHLY and CDR2 FYNNEI. The full variable domain, rest sourced from reference TRBV2 and TRBJ2-7, is EPEVTQTPSHQVTQMGQEVILRCVPISNHLYFYWYRQILGQKVEFLVSFYNNEISEKSEIFDDQFSVERPDGSNFTLKIRSTKLEDSAMYFCASSGTSPSYEQYFGPGTRLTVT.

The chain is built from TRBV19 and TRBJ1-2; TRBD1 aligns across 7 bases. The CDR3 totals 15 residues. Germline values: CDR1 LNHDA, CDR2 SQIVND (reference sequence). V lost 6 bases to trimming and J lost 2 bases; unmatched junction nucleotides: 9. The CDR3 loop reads CASSLTGPLNYGYTF. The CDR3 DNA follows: TGTGCCAGTAGCTTGACAGGGCCGTTGAACTATGGCTACACCTTC.

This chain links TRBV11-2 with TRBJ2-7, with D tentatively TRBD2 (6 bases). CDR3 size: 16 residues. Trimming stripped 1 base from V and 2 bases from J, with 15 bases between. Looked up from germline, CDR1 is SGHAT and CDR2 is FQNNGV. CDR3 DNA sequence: TGTGCCAGCAGCTTAGTCACGGGGGTAAATACCTACGAGCAGTACTTC. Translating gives CASSLVTGVNTYEQYF.

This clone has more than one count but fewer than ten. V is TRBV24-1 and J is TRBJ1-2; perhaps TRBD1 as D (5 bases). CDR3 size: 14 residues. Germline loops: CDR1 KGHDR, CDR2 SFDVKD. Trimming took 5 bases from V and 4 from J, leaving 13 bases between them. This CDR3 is CATSARGSGYGYTF. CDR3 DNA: TGTGCCACCAGTGCCCGGGGCAGCGGCTATGGCTACACCTTC.

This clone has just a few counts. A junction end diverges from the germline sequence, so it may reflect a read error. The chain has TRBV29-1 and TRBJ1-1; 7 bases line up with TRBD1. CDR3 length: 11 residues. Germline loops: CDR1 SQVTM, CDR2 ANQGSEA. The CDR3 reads CSVVGTAETFF. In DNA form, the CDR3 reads TGCAGCGTTGTAGGGACAGCTGAAACTTTCTTT.

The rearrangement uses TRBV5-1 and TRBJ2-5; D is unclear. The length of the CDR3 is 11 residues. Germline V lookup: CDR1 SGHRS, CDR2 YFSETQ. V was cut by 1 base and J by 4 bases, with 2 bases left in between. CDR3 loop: CASSLSETQYF. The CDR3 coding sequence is TGCGCCAGCAGCTTGTCAGAGACCCAGTACTTC.

For the CDR3, the DNA is TGTGCCAGCAGCTTGGGGGATGAGCAGTTCTTC. It is translated as CASSLGDEQFF. The J gene is TRBJ2-1, the V gene TRBV7-9; TRBD1 or TRBD2 may be the D gene (5 bases each). The CDR3 loop spans 11 amino acids. V lost 3 bases and J 8 bases, leaving 5 bases between the germline ends. CDR1 is SEHNR and CDR2 is FQNEAQ in the germline V gene (reference sequence). Based on the CDR3 plus reference TRBV7-9 and TRBJ2-1, the full variable domain is DTGVSQNPRHKITKRGQNVTFRCDPISEHNRLYWYRQTLGQGPEFLTYFQNEAQLEKSRLLSDRFSAERPKGSFSTLEIQRTEQGDSAMYLCASSLGDEQFFGPGTRLTVL.